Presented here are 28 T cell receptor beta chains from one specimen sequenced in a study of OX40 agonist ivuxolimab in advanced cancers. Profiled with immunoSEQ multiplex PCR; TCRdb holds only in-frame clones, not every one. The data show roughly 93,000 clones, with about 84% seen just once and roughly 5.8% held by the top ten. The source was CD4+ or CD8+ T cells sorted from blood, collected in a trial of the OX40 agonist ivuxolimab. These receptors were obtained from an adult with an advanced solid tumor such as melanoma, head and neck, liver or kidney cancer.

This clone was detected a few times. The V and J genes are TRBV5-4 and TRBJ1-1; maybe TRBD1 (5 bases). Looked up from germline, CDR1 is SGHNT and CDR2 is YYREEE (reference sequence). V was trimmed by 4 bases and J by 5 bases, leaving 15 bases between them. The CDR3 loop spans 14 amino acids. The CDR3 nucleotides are TGTGCCAGCAGCGACCGGGACCTGCCAACTGAAGCTTTCTTT. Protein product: CASSDRDLPTEAFF.

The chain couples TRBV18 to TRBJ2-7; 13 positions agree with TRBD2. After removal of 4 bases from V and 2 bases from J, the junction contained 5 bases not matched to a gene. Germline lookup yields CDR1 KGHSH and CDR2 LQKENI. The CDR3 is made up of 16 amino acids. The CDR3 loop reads CASSQPGLAGPYEQYF. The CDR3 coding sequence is TGTGCCAGCTCACAACCGGGACTAGCGGGGCCCTACGAGCAGTACTTC.

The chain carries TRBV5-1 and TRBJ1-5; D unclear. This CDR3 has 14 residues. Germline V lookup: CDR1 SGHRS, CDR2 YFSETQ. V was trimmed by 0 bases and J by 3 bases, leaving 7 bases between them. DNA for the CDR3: TGCGCCAGCAGCTTGGAGGGTTTCAATCAGCCCCAGCATTTT. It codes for CASSLEGFNQPQHF.

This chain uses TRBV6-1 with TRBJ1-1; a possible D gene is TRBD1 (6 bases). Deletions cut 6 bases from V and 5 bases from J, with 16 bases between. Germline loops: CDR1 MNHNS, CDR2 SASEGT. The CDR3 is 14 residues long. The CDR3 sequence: CASRDLNRETEAFF. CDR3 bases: TGTGCCAGCAGGGATTTAAACAGGGAAACTGAAGCTTTCTTT.

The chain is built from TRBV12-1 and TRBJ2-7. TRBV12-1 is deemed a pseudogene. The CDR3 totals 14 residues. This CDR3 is CASPPRDIPYEQYF. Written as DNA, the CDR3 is TGTGCCAGTCCCCCGCGGGACATACCCTACGAGCAGTACTTC.

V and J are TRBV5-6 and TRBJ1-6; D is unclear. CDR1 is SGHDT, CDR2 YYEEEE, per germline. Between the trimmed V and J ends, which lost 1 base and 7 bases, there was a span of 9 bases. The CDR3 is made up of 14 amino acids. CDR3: CASSLMRRNSPLHF. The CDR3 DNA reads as TGTGCCAGCAGCTTGATGAGAAGGAATTCACCCCTCCACTTT.

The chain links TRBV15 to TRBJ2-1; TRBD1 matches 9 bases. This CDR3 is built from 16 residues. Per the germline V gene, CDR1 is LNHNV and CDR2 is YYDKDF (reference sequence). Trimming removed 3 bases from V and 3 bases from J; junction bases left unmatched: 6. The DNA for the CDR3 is TGTGCCACCAGCAGCCGCCGGGACAGGGACTACAATGAGCAGTTCTTC. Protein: CATSSRRDRDYNEQFF.

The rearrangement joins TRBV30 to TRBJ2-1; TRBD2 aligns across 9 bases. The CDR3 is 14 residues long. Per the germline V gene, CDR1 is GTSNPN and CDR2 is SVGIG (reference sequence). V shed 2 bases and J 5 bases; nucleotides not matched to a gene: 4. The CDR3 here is CAWSRTSANNEQFF. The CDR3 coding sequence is TGTGCCTGGAGTCGGACTAGCGCTAACAATGAGCAGTTCTTC.

The CDR3 DNA follows: TGTGCCAGCAGCCTGGGCCTCCGGACCCAGCCCCAGCATTTT. Its translation is CASSLGLRTQPQHF. This chain links TRBV5-6 with TRBJ1-5, with no clear D. The CDR3 covers 14 residues. Germline V gene lookup returns CDR1 SGHDT and CDR2 YYEEEE. The V end lost 4 bases, the J end lost 7 bases, and 15 bases lay between the germline ends.

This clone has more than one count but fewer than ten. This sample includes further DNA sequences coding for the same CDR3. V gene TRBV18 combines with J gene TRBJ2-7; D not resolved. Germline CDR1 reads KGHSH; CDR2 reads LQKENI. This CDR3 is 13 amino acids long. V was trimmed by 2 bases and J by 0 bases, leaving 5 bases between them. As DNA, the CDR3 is TGTGCCAGCTCACCAGACGGCTCCTACGAGCAGTACTTC. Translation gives CASSPDGSYEQYF.

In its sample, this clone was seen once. CDR3 amino acids: CASRGLAGPYEQYF. For the CDR3, the DNA is TGCGCCAGCAGGGGACTAGCGGGCCCCTACGAGCAGTACTTC. The chain uses TRBV5-1 and TRBJ2-7; 12 bases line up with TRBD2. CDR3 length: 14 residues. The ends lost 5 bases at V and 2 bases at J; junction bases unmatched: 2. Looked up from germline, CDR1 is SGHRS and CDR2 is YFSETQ.

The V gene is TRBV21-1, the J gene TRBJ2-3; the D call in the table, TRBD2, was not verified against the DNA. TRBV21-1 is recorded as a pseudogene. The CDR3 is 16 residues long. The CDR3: CASSKAPSGLTDTQYF. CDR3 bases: TGTGCCAGCAGCAAAGCTCCTAGCGGACTCACAGATACGCAGTATTTT.

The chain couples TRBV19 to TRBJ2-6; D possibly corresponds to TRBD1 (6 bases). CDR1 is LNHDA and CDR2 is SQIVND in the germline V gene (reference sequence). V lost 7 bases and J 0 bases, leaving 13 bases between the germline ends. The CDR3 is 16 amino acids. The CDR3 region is CASNTGTYSGANVLTF. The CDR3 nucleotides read TGTGCCAGTAATACAGGGACCTACTCTGGGGCCAACGTCCTGACTTTC.

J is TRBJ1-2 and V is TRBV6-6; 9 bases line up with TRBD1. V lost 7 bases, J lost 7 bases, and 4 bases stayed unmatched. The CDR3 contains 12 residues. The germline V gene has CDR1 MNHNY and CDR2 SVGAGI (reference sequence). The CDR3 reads CASKTGGGGYTF. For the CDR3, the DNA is TGTGCCAGCAAAACAGGGGGCGGTGGCTACACCTTC.

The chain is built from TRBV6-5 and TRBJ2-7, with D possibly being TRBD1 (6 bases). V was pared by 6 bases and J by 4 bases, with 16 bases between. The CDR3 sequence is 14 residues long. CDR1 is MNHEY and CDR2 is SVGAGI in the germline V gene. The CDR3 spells CASRVQGIGYEQYF. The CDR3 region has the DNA TGTGCCAGCAGGGTACAGGGAATCGGGTACGAGCAGTACTTC.

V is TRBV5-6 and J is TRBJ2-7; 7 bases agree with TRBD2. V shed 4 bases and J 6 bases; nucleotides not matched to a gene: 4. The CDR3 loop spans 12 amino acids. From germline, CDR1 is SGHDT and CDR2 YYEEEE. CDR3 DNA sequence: TGTGCCAGCAGCCCAGGCGGGGGCGAGCAGTACTTC. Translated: CASSPGGGEQYF.

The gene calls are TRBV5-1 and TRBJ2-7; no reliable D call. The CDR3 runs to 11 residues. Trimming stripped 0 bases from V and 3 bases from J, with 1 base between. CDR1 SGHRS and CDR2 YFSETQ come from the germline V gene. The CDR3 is CASSLDYEQYF. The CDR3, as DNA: TGCGCCAGCAGCTTGGACTACGAGCAGTACTTC.

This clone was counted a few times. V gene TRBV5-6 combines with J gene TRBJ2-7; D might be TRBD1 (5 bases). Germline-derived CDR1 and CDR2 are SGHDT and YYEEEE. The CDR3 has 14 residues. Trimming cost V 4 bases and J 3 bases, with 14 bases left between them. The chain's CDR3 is CASSLDRILYEQYF. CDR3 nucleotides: TGTGCCAGCAGCCTCGACAGAATTCTCTACGAGCAGTACTTC.

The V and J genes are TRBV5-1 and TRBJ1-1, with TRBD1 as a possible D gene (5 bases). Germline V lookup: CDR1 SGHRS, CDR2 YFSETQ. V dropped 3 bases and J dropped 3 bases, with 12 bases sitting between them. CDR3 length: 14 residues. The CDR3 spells CASSSEGVYTEAFF. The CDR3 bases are TGCGCCAGCAGCTCCGAAGGGGTTTACACTGAAGCTTTCTTT.

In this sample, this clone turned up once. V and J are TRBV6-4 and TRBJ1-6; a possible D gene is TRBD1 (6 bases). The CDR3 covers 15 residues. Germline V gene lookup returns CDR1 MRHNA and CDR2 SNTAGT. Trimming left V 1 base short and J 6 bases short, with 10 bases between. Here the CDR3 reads CASSDLTGFNSPLHF. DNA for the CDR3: TGTGCCAGCAGTGACTTGACAGGTTTTAATTCACCCCTCCACTTT.

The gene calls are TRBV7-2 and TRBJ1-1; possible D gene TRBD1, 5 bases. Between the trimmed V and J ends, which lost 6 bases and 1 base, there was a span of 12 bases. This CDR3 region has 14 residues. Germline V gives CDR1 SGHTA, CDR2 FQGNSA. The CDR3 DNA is TGTGCCAGCAGGGTGCTTGGGGGGAACACTGAAGCTTTCTTT. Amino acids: CASRVLGGNTEAFF.

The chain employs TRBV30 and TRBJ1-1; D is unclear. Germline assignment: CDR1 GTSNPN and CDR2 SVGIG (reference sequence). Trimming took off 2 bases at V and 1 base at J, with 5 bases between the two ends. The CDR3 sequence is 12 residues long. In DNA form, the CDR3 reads TGTGCCTGGAGTAACAGGAACACTGAAGCTTTCTTT. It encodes CAWSNRNTEAFF. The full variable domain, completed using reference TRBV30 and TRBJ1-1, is SQTIHQWPATLVQPVGSPLSLECTVEGTSNPNLYWYRQAAGRGLQLLFYSVGIGQISSEVPQNLSASRPQDRQFILSSKKLLLSDSGFYLCAWSNRNTEAFFGQGTRLTVV.

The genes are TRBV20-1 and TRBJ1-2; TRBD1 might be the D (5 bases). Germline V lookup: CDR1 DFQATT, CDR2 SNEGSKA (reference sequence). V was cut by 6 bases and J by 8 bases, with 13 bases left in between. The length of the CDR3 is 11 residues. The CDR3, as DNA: TGCAGTGCAAGGCTGGGGGGAGGCTACACCTTC. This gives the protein CSARLGGGYTF.

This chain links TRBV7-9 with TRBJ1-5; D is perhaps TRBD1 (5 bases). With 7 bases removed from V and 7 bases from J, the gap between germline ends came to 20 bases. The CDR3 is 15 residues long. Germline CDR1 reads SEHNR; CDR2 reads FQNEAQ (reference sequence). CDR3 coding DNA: TGTGCCAGCACCCCACAAGAAGGGGTGGAACAGCCCCAGCATTTT. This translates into CASTPQEGVEQPQHF.

The DNA of the CDR3 is TGTGCCAGCAGCGTGGGGACAGGGGCACTCGGGAACACTGAAGCTTTCTTT. Encoded protein: CASSVGTGALGNTEAFF. The gene calls are TRBV9 and TRBJ1-1; TRBD1 aligns across 10 bases. V was clipped by 2 bases and J by 1 base; unmatched bases: 8. This CDR3 has 17 residues. Looked up from germline, CDR1 is SGDLS and CDR2 is YYNGEE.

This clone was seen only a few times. The CDR3 loop reads CASSPTDSYEQYF. DNA for the CDR3: TGTGCCAGCAGCCCAACCGACAGCTACGAGCAGTACTTC. The chain uses TRBV7-9 and TRBJ2-7, with D tentatively TRBD1 (5 bases). Germline V gene lookup returns CDR1 SEHNR and CDR2 FQNEAQ (reference sequence). There are 13 residues in the CDR3. V shed 5 bases and J shed 3 bases, with 11 bases lying between them.

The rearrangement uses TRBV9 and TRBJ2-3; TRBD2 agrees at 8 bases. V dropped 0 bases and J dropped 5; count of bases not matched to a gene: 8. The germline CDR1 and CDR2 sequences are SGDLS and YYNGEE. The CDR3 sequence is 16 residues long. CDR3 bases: TGTGCCAGCAGCGTAGGATTCAGCGGGGGACAAGATACGCAGTATTTT. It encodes CASSVGFSGGQDTQYF. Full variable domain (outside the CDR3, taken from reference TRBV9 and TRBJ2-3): DSGVTQTPKHLITATGQRVTLRCSPRSGDLSVYWYQQSLDQGLQFLIQYYNGEERAKGNILERFSAQQFPDLHSELNLSSLELGDSALYFCASSVGFSGGQDTQYFGPGTRLTVL.

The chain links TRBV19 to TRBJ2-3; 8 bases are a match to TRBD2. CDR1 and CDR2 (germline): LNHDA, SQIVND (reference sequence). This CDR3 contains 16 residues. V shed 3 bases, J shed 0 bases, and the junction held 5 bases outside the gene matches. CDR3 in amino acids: CASSIRAGASTDTQYF. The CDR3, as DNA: TGTGCCAGTAGTATCCGAGCGGGAGCCAGCACAGATACGCAGTATTTT.